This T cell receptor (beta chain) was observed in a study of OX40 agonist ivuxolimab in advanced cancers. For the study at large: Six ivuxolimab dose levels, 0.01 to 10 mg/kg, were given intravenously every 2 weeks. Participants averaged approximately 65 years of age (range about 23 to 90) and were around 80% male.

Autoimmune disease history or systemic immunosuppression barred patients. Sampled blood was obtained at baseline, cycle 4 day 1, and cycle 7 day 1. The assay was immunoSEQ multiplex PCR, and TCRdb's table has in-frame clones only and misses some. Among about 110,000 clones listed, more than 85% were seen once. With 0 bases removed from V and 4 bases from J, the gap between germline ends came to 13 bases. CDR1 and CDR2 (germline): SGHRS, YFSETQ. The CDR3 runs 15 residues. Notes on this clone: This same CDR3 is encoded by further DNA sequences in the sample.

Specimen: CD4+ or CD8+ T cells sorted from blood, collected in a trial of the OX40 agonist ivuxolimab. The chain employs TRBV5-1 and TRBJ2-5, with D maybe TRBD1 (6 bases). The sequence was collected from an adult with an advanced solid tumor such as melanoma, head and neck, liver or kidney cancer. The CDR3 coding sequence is TGCGCCAGCAGCTTGGGGGTCAGGGGTGGAGAGACCCAGTACTTC. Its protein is CASSLGVRGGETQYF.